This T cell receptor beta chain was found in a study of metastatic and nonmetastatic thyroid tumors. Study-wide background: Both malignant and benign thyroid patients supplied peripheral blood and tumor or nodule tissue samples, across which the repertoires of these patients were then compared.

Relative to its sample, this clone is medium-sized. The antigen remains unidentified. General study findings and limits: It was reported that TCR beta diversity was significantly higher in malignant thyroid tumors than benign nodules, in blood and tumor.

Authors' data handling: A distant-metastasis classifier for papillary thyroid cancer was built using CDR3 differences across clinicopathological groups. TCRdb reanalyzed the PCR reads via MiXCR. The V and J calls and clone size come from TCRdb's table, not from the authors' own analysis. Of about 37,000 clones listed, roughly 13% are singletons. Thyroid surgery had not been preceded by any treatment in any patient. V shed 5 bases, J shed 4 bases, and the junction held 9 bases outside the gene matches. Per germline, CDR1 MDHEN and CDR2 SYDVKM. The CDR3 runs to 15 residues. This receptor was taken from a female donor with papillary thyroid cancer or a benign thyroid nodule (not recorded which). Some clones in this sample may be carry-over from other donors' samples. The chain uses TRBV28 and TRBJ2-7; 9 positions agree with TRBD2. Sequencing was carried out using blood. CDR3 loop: CASSPPGRGGYEQYF. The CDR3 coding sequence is TGTGCCAGCAGTCCCCCCGGGCGGGGGGGATACGAGCAGTACTTC.